This T cell receptor beta chain was identified in a study of shared T cell receptors in the human thymus. Per germline, CDR1 LNHDA and CDR2 SQIVND (reference sequence). Trimming shortened V by 4 bases and J by 0 bases, and 10 bases separated the two germline ends. This CDR3 comprises 15 residues. Produced via immunoSEQ multiplex PCR; TCRdb's table is partial and in-frame only. The table includes hundreds of thousands of clones, around 89% detected once. These data also formed part of another study, on human thymus T cells.

The receptor comes from a boy in the first two years of life with a congenital heart defect. The sample taken for sequencing was thymocytes. The J gene is TRBJ2-1, the V gene TRBV19; D might be TRBD2 (5 bases). The DNA for the CDR3 is TGTGCCAGTAGTACTAGCACCCGCTCCTACAATGAGCAGTTCTTC. Amino acid sequence: CASSTSTRSYNEQFF. Full variable domain (outside the CDR3, taken from reference TRBV19 and TRBJ2-1): DGGITQSPKYLFRKEGQNVTLSCEQNLNHDAMYWYRQDPGQGLRLIYYSQIVNDFQKGDIAEGYSVSREKKESFPLTVTSAQKNPTAFYLCASSTSTRSYNEQFFGPGTRLTVL.